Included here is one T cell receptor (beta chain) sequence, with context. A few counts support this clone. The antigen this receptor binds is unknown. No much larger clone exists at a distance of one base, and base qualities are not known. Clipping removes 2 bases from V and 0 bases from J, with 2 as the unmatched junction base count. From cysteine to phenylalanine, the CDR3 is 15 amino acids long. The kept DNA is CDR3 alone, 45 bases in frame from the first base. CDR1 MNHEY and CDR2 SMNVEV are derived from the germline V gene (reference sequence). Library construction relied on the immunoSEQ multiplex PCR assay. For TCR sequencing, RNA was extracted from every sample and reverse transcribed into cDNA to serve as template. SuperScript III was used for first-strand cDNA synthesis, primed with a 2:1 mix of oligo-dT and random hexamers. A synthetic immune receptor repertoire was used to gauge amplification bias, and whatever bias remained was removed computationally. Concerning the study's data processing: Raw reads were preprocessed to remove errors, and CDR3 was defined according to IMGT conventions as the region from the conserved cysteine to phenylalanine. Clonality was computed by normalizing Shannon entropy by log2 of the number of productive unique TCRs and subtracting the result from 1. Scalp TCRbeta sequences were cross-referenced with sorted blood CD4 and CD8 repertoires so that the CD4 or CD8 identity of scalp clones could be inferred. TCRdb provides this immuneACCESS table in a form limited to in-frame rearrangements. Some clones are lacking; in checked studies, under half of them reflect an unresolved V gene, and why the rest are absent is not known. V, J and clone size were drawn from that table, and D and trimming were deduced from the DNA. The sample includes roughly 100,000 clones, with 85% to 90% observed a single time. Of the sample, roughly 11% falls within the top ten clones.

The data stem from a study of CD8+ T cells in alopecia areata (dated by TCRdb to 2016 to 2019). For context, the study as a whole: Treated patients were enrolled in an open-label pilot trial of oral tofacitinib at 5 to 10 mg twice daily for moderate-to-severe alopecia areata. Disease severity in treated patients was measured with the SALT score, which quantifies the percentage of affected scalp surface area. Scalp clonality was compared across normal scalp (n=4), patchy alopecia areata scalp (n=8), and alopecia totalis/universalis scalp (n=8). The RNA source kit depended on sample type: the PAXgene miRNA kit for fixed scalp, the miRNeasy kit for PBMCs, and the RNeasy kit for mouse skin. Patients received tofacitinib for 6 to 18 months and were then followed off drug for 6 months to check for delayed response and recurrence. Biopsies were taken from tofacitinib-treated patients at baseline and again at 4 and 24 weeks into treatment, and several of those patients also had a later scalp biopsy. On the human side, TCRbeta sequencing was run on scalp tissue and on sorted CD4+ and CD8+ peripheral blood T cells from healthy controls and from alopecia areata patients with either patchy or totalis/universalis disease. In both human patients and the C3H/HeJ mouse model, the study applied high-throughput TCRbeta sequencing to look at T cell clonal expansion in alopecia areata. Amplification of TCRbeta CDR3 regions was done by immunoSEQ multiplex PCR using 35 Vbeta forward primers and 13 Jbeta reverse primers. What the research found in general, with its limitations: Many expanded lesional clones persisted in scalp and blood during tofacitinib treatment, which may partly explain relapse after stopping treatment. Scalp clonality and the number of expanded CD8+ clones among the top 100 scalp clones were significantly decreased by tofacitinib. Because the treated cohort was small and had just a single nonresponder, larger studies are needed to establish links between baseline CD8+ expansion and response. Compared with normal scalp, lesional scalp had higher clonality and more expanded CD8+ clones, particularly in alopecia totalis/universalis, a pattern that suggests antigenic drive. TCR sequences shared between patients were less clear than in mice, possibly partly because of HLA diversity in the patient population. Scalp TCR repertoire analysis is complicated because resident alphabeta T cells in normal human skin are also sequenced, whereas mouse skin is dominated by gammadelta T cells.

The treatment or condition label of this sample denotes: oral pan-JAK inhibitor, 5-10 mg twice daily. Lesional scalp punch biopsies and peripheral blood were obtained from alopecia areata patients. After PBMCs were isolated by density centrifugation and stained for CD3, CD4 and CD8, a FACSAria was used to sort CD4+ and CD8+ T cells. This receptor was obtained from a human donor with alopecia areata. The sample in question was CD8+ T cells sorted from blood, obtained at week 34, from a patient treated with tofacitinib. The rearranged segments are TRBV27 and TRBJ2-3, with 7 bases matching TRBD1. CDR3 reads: CASSLVQGSTDTQYF. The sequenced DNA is TGTGCCAGCAGTTTAGTACAGGGGAGCACAGATACGCAGTATTTT.